One and the same sample provided the 21 T cell receptor beta chains below, sequenced in a study of T cells in women clearing cervical HPV infection (dated by TCRdb to between 2017 and 2018). Library preparation employed the immunoSEQ multiplex PCR assay. Not all clones reach the TCRdb copy of this immuneACCESS table, which keeps in-frame sequences only. Checked studies attribute under half of the gap to unresolved V genes and leave the rest unexplained. This sample's table contains under 45,000 clones. The ten most abundant clones make up around 5% of the sample. The material sequenced was blood buffy coat. Receptors were obtained from a woman between 18 and 75 years old with a cervical HPV16 infection that either progressed to CIN3+ or cleared (not recorded which).

A note on this clone: The CDR3 end falls 3 residues outside the read, so it is completed with the germline J gene. This rearrangement joins TRBV19 to TRBJ2-7; TRBD1 matches at 10 bases. After removal of 1 base from V and 3 bases from J, the junction contained 0 bases not matched to a gene. CDR1 and CDR2 (germline): LNHDA, SQIVND (reference sequence). CDR3 size: 14 residues. The CDR3 here is CASSIGTGGYEQYF. CDR3 DNA, as far as it was read: TGTGCCAGTAGTATAGGGACAGGGGGCTACGAG.

Note on this clone: The DNA ends 3 residues before the CDR3 does, and the rest of the CDR3 is filled in from the germline J gene. The chain links TRBV14 to TRBJ1-1, with a possible D match to TRBD1 (6 bases). This CDR3 comprises 16 residues. Trimming left V 2 bases short and J 2 bases short, with 15 bases between. From germline, CDR1 is SGHDN and CDR2 FVKESK. CDR3 bases read: TGTGCCAGCAGCCAACTAGGGGGGGTAGGAAACACTGAA. Translating it yields CASSQLGGVGNTE. The whole CDR3 sequence reads CASSQLGGVGNTEAFF.

A remark on this clone: Read data end 3 residues before the CDR3 end; the end is taken from the germline J gene. The chain is built from TRBV6-4 and TRBJ2-3, with 10 nucleotides matching TRBD2. The CDR3 consists of 17 residues. Germline V gene data show CDR1 as MRHNA and CDR2 as SNTAGT. With 0 bases clipped from V and 2 bases from J, the junction kept 5 bases outside the gene matches. Partial CDR3 DNA: TGTGCCAGCAGTGACTCCGTACTAGCGGGGATCACAGATACG. Its translation: CASSDSVLAGITDT. The complete CDR3 sequence is CASSDSVLAGITDTQYF.

The CDR3 here is CASSLWDSNTEAFF. CDR3 DNA, as far as it was read: TGTGCCAGCAGCTTATGGGACAGCAACACTGAA. V usage is TRBV11-2 and J usage is TRBJ1-1; 7 bases are a match to TRBD1. The sequenced fragment ends 3 residues before the CDR3 boundary, so the rest is inferred from the germline J gene. The germline V gene encodes CDR1 SGHAT and CDR2 FQNNGV. Losses at the gene ends were 2 bases for V and 2 bases for J; bases not matched to a gene: 2. The CDR3 loop spans 14 amino acids. Based on the CDR3 plus reference TRBV11-2 and TRBJ1-1, the full variable domain is EAGVAQSPRYKIIEKRQSVAFWCNPISGHATLYWYQQILGQGPKLLIQFQNNGVVDDSQLPKDRFSAERLKGVDSTLKIQPAKLEDSAVYLCASSLWDSNTEAFFGQGTRLTVV.

Notes on this clone: The read terminates 3 residues before the CDR3 end, so the remaining end is supplied by the germline J gene. The rearrangement joins TRBV20-1 to TRBJ1-5, with 9 bases identical to TRBD1. Germline lookup yields CDR1 DFQATT and CDR2 SNEGSKA (reference sequence). V gave up 5 bases and J gave up 1 base; unmatched junction bases: 6. CDR3 length: 15 residues. CDR3 loop: CSASQGAVSNQPQHF. CDR3 DNA, as far as it was read: TGCAGTGCTTCACAGGGGGCAGTAAGCAATCAGCCC.

Concerning this clone: The sequenced fragment ends 3 residues before the CDR3 boundary, so the rest is inferred from the germline J gene. The chain uses TRBV20-1 and TRBJ2-5, with D tentatively TRBD1 (6 bases). Deletions cut 6 bases from V and 5 bases from J, with 13 bases between. Germline assignment: CDR1 DFQATT and CDR2 SNEGSKA (reference sequence). CDR3 length: 12 amino acids. The CDR3 here is CSANRDMETQYF. The CDR3 bases that were read are TGCAGTGCAAACAGGGATATGGAGACC.

A remark on this clone: The read comes to an end 3 residues before the CDR3 does, leaving the germline J gene to fill in the end. This chain connects TRBV13 to TRBJ2-1; 16 positions match TRBD2. Per the germline V gene, CDR1 is PRHDT and CDR2 is FYEKMQ (reference sequence). The CDR3 is 18 residues long. The trim removed 5 bases at V and 8 bases at J, leaving 12 bases unmatched. The DNA read from the CDR3 is TGTGCCAGCAGCATACCGGGACTAGCGGGGGGGACGGGAGATGAG. Residues: CASSIPGLAGGTGDE. The CDR3, in full, reads CASSIPGLAGGTGDEQFF.

As for this clone: The sequenced fragment ends 3 residues before the CDR3 boundary, so the rest is inferred from the germline J gene. The chain uses TRBV19 and TRBJ1-1; D is possibly TRBD1 (5 bases). V lost 9 bases to trimming and J lost 1 base, with 15 bases between them. This CDR3 has 14 residues. Germline values: CDR1 LNHDA, CDR2 SQIVND (reference sequence). CDR3 sequence reads: CASSDRDWNTEAFF. The covered CDR3 bases are TGTGCCAGCTCAGATAGGGACTGGAACACTGAA.

With regard to this clone: The read terminates 3 residues before the CDR3 end, so the remaining end is supplied by the germline J gene. This rearrangement joins TRBV29-1 to TRBJ2-7, with 8 bases identical to TRBD1. The CDR3 sequence is 12 residues long. Trimming at V came to 4 bases and at J to 2 bases, leaving 1 base not matched to a gene. From germline, CDR1 is SQVTM and CDR2 ANQGSEA. CDR3 protein: CSVADRAYEQYF. Incomplete CDR3 DNA: TGCAGCGTTGCGGACAGGGCCTACGAG.

Details on this clone: Read sequence stops 3 residues before the CDR3 end, and the germline J gene provides the missing end. The V call is TRBV12-3 or TRBV12-4, the J call TRBJ2-3; tentative D call: TRBD2 (6 bases). V was cut by 2 bases and J by 3 bases, with 15 bases left in between. The CDR3 is made up of 16 amino acids. Here the CDR3 reads CASSLTAGGLTDTQYF. The sequenced CDR3 bases are TGTGCCAGCAGTTTAACCGCAGGAGGGCTTACAGATACG.

With respect to this clone: The read ends 3 residues shy of where the CDR3 ends; the end is completed using the germline J gene. The V gene is TRBV5-1, the J gene TRBJ2-5, with 9 bases aligning to TRBD1. Per germline, CDR1 SGHRS and CDR2 YFSETQ. The CDR3 runs 14 residues. The J segment lost 5 bases and the V segment lost 4 bases, leaving 6 bases of the junction unmatched. CDR3 DNA (partial): TGCGCCAGCAGCATGGGGACAGGGCAGGAGACC. As protein: CASSMGTGQET. The full CDR3 reads CASSMGTGQETQYF.

A word on this clone: The missing CDR3 end, 3 residues past where the read stops, is filled in from the germline J gene. This chain links TRBV18 with TRBJ1-3; 9 nucleotides match TRBD1. V gave up 2 bases and J gave up 7 bases; unmatched junction bases: 12. CDR3 length: 17 amino acids. CDR1 KGHSH and CDR2 LQKENI come from the germline V gene. This chain's CDR3 is CASSPGSGQGGLNTIYF. The sequenced part of the CDR3 DNA is TGTGCCAGCTCACCAGGCTCGGGACAGGGAGGGCTGAACACC. The full variable domain, in which reference TRBV18 and TRBJ1-3 provide the parts outside the CDR3, is NAGVMQNPRHLVRRRGQEARLRCSPMKGHSHVYWYRQLPEEGLKFMVYLQKENIIDESGMPKERFSAEFPKEGPSILRIQQVVRGDSAAYFCASSPGSGQGGLNTIYFGEGSWLTVV.

As for this clone: The read terminates 3 residues before the CDR3 end, so the remaining end is supplied by the germline J gene. The chain is built from TRBV20-1 and TRBJ2-7; TRBD2 might be the D (6 bases). CDR3 length: 13 residues. V lost 2 bases and J lost 2, with 10 bases in between. From germline, CDR1 is DFQATT and CDR2 SNEGSKA (reference sequence). CDR3: CSARQGGPYEQYF. The covered CDR3 bases are TGCAGTGCTAGACAGGGAGGTCCCTACGAG.

In regard to this clone: The CDR3 end is not reached by the read, which stops 3 residues before it; the germline J gene fills it in. V gene TRBV20-1 combines with J gene TRBJ1-1; TRBD1 might be the D (5 bases). This CDR3 comprises 15 residues. Germline V gives CDR1 DFQATT, CDR2 SNEGSKA (reference sequence). V dropped 5 bases and J dropped 3 bases, with 19 bases sitting between them. CDR3 DNA, as far as it was read: TGCAGTGCTTCTCAGGGTCGACCCTTGGACACTGAA. This encodes CSASQGRPLDTE. The whole CDR3 region reads CSASQGRPLDTEAFF.

Remarks on this clone: The read ends 3 residues early relative to the CDR3; the germline J gene fills the gap. This chain links TRBV6-1 with TRBJ1-5; tentative D call: TRBD1 (5 bases). V was pared by 1 base and J by 4 bases, with 11 bases between. Germline CDR1 MNHNS, CDR2 SASEGT. The length of the CDR3 is 15 residues. The covered CDR3 bases are TGTGCCAGCAGTGAAGACCCCTCAGGGAATCAGCCC. Protein sequence: CASSEDPSGNQP. The complete CDR3 reads CASSEDPSGNQPQHF.

As to this clone: The CDR3 end lies 3 residues beyond the end of the read and is filled in from the germline J gene. The V and J genes are TRBV7-6 and TRBJ2-5; D uncertain. The CDR3 is 14 amino acids. Trimming took 1 base from V and 1 from J, leaving 7 bases between them. Germline lookup yields CDR1 SGHVS and CDR2 FNYEAQ. This CDR3 is CASSLGWAQETQYF. The sequenced CDR3 bases are TGTGCCAGCAGCTTAGGGTGGGCCCAAGAGACC.

Note on this clone: The sequence runs out 3 residues before the end of the CDR3; the remainder is reconstructed from the germline J gene. This rearrangement joins TRBV7-8 to TRBJ1-2; no definite D call. The CDR3 extends over 14 amino acids. Germline V gene lookup returns CDR1 SGHVS and CDR2 FQNEAQ. CDR3 DNA (partial): TGTGCCAGCAGCTTAGATTTAGGACCGGGGGGC. Encoded protein: CASSLDLGPGG. The full-length CDR3 reads as CASSLDLGPGGYTF.

About this clone: The sequence runs out 3 residues before the end of the CDR3; the remainder is reconstructed from the germline J gene. The gene calls are TRBV5-6 and TRBJ2-7, with 7 bases aligning to TRBD1. V gave up 5 bases and J gave up 3 bases; unmatched junction bases: 11. The CDR3 sequence is 15 residues long. CDR1 SGHDT and CDR2 YYEEEE come from the germline V gene. The sequenced CDR3 bases are TGTGCCAGCAGTTTCGGGACAGTTGTAATCTACGAG. It translates to CASSFGTVVIYE. The complete CDR3 reads CASSFGTVVIYEQYF. Looking up the rest from reference TRBV5-6 and TRBJ2-7 gives the full variable domain: DAGVTQSPTHLIKTRGQQVTLRCSPKSGHDTVSWYQQALGQGPQFIFQYYEEEERQRGNFPDRFSGHQFPNYSSELNVNALLLGDSALYLCASSFGTVVIYEQYFGPGTRLTVT.

Worth noting for this clone: The read ends 3 residues shy of where the CDR3 ends; the end is completed using the germline J gene. The chain links TRBV19 to TRBJ2-1; 8 nucleotides agree with TRBD2. The CDR3 totals 17 residues. The J segment lost 4 bases and the V segment lost 5 bases, leaving 13 bases of the junction unmatched. The germline V gene has CDR1 LNHDA and CDR2 SQIVND (reference sequence). The CDR3 bases that were read are TGTGCCAGTAGTCCCCGGGGGAGCGGGGGAATTTACAATGAG. Translated, it gives CASSPRGSGGIYNE. The whole CDR3 sequence reads CASSPRGSGGIYNEQFF.

About this clone: The read comes to an end 3 residues before the CDR3 does, leaving the germline J gene to fill in the end. This sequence joins TRBV5-1 and TRBJ2-7, with unresolved D. The V gene lost 0 bases and the J gene lost 6 bases, with 10 bases spanning the gap. The CDR3 is 13 residues long. Germline values: CDR1 SGHRS, CDR2 YFSETQ. CDR3 sequence reads: CASSLEQQCEQYF. CDR3 bases read: TGCGCCAGCAGCTTGGAACAGCAATGCGAG.

As concerns this clone: The read falls 3 residues short of the CDR3 end, and the missing part is taken from the germline J gene. V and J are TRBV11-2 and TRBJ1-4; D may be TRBD1 (6 bases). The CDR3 totals 15 residues. The V gene lost 5 bases and the J gene lost 3 bases, with 13 bases spanning the gap. CDR1 and CDR2 (germline): SGHAT, FQNNGV. The sequenced CDR3 bases are TGTGCCAGCAGCCAGCAATCAGGGGCTAATGAAAAA. This encodes CASSQQSGANEK. The entire CDR3 is CASSQQSGANEKLFF.